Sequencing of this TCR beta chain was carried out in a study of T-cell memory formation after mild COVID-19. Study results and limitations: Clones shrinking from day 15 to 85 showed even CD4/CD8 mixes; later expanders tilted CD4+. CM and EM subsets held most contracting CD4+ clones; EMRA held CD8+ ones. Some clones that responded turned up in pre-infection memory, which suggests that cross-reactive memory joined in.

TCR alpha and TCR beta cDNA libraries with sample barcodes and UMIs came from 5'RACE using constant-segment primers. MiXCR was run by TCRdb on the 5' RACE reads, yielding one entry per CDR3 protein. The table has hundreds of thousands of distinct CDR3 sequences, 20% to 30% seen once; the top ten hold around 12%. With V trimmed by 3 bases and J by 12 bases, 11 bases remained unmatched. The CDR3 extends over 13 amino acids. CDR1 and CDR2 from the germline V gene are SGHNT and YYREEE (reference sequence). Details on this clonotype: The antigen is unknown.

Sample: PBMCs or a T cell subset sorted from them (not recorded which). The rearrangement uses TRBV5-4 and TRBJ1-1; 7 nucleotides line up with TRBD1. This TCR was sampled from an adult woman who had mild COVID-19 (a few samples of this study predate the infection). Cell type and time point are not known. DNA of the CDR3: TGTGCCAGCAGCTCCGTCTTCCAGGGGGGTCCTTTCTTT. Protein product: CASSSVFQGGPFF.